This section outlines one T cell receptor beta chain sequence together with its context. The antigen is unknown. The data originate from a study of blood T cells in healthy people across ages. Next came a second PCR, run for about 7 to 12 cycles, which used a sample-barcoded 5' primer along with a J-beta primer mix. The template-switch adaptor was a 5' adaptor with 12 random nucleotides. It tagged each cDNA molecule. From the 5' RACE reads, TCRdb called clonotypes with MiXCR, one entry per CDR3 protein. The table has about 640,000 distinct CDR3 sequences, about 54% seen once. Findings of the study overall: Any conclusive comparison of naive versus antigen-experienced cells was prevented by using unsorted PBMCs.

The length of the CDR3 is 11 residues. Trimming cost V 6 bases and J 9 bases; bases outside gene matches: 5. CDR1 is MNHNY and CDR2 is SVGAGI in the germline V gene (reference sequence). This sequence was found in a man in his 60s in good health. The chain carries TRBV6-6 and TRBJ2-7; 7 bases agree with TRBD1. Sequencing used blood. The chain's CDR3 is CASRIDRAQYF. In DNA, the CDR3 is TGTGCCAGCAGGATCGACAGGGCGCAGTACTTC.